This paragraph reports one TCR beta chain. Its antigen is as yet unknown. This entry is derived from a study of cytomegalovirus exposure and HLA in healthy donors. The CDR3 runs 14 residues. CDR1 MDHEN and CDR2 SYDVKM come from the germline V gene. V shed 8 bases and J 4 bases; nucleotides not matched to a gene: 7. Overall study findings and caveats: The authors assumed roughly uniform sequencing depth across donors for presence/absence analyses. A list of approximately 150 TCR beta chains associated with cytomegalovirus was given. TCR beta V- and J-gene trimming was later associated with a missense DCLRE1C variant. Accounts indicate the classifier identified cytomegalovirus status with strong specificity and sensitivity.

A multiplex PCR was run with 60 Vbeta primers and 13 Jbeta primers. Profiling relied on immunoSEQ multiplex PCR, and the TCRdb table lists in-frame clones only, not all of them. Among about 120,000 clones listed, roughly three fifths were seen once. The rearrangement links TRBV28 to TRBJ1-5; TRBD1 agrees at 8 bases. The clonotype originates from a man between 18 and 29 years old in good health and CMV-seronegative. Sequencing input: PBMCs. Here the CDR3 DNA reads TGTGCCAGCCTACCGGGACAGGAGAATCAGCCCCAGCATTTT. It yields the protein CASLPGQENQPQHF.